The entry that follows covers one T cell receptor (beta chain) sequence. Its antigen remains unknown. Germline trimming cut 8 bases from V and 0 bases from J; bases unmatched to any gene: 6. This CDR3 spans 16 amino acids. Germline lookup yields CDR1 MDHEN and CDR2 SYDVKM. Per-sample PBMC isolation yielded at least 6.5 million cells. This sample was included in a study of blood T cells in healthy people across ages. Study in general: Capture via template switching afforded approximately one barcoded beta molecule per two T cells. Notes on the study in general: Estimates drawn from one million T cells were deemed to understate diversity.

A second roughly 7 to 12 cycle PCR used barcoded and J-beta primers. TCRdb re-called the 5' RACE reads with MiXCR, one entry per CDR3 protein. The sample includes fewer than 900,000 distinct CDR3 sequences, roughly 41% of them seen just once. The clonotype comes from a woman aged 55-70 years in good health. The chain has TRBV28 and TRBJ2-6, with TRBD1 identical over 8 bases. The sequenced sample was blood. This chain's CDR3 is CASQGAPSSGANVLTF. The CDR3 DNA follows: TGTGCCAGCCAGGGGGCACCTAGCTCTGGGGCCAACGTCCTGACTTTC. Complete variable domain (other parts from reference TRBV28 and TRBJ2-6): DVKVTQSSRYLVKRTGEKVFLECVQDMDHENMFWYRQDPGLGLRLIYFSYDVKMKEKGDIPEGYSVSREKKERFSLILESASTNQTSMYLCASQGAPSSGANVLTFGAGSRLTVL.